This T cell receptor (beta chain) was profiled in a study of blood T cell repertoires in COVID-19. The germline CDR1 and CDR2 sequences are LNHDA and SQIVND (reference sequence). The CDR3 has 13 residues. The J segment lost 4 bases and the V segment lost 5 bases, leaving 4 bases of the junction unmatched. Profiled with immunoSEQ multiplex PCR; TCRdb holds only in-frame clones, not every one. The repertoire consists of about 150,000 clones, with 88% occurring once and the leading ten covering 1.2%. The sequenced sample was PBMCs or T cells enriched from blood (not recorded which). This sequence was found in a woman in her 30s with acute COVID-19. The chain couples TRBV19 to TRBJ1-2, with 7 bases fitting TRBD1. The CDR3 DNA reads TGTGCCAGTAGTGCCCGGGACAGCTATGGCTACACCTTC. Amino acids: CASSARDSYGYTF.